This T cell receptor beta chain originates from a study of tumor-infiltrating lymphocytes in oesophageal squamous cell carcinoma (dated by TCRdb to the mid-2010s). With respect to this clonotype: The specificity of this receptor is unknown. Base qualities are not at hand, and no much larger clone is one base apart.

Based on the germline V gene, the CDR1 and CDR2 sequences are MDHEN and SYDVKM. Including the terminal cysteine and phenylalanine, the CDR3 comprises 15 residues. Only CDR3 DNA remains: 45 bases, in frame from the first base. Trimming costs V 4 bases and J 0 bases, and their ends lie 13 bases apart. Libraries were made using PCR. The sample was run on an Illumina HiSeq 2000. TCRdb cleaned the public reads at Q25 with fastp, built clones with MiXCR and kept in-frame beta chains. All rows with the same CDR3 protein become a single entry with the most common DNA and genes. For this sample there are more than 10,000 distinct CDR3 sequences; around half appear just once. The ten largest clones capture over 25% of the sample.

Material: esophageal tumor tissue. This TCR came from a female donor with esophageal squamous cell carcinoma. Recombination joined TRBV28 with TRBJ2-7; tentative D gene TRBD1, with 6 bases matching. The DNA is TGTGCCAGCAGTTCGGACAGCGTTCCCTCCTACGAGCAGTACTTC. It is translated as CASSSDSVPSYEQYF.